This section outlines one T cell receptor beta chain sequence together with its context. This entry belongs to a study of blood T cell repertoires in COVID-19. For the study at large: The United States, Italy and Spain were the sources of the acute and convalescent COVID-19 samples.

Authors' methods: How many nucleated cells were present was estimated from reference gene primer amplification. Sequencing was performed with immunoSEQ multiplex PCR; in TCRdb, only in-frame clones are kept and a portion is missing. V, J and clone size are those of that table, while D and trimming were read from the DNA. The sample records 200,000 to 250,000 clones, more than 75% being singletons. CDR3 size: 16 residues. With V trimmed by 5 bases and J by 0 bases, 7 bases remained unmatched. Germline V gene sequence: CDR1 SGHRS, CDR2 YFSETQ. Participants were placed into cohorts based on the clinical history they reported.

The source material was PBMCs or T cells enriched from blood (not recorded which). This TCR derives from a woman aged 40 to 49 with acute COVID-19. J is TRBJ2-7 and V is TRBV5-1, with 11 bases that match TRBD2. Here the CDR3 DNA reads TGCGCCAGCAGGGGACTAGCGGCTTCAAGCTCCTACGAGCAGTACTTC. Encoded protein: CASRGLAASSSYEQYF. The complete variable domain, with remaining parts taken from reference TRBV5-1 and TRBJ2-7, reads KAGVTQTPRYLIKTRGQQVTLSCSPISGHRSVSWYQQTPGQGLQFLFEYFSETQRNKGNFPGRFSGRQFSNSRSEMNVSTLELGDSALYLCASRGLAASSSYEQYFGPGTRLTVT.